The clone carrying this T cell receptor (beta chain) was picked up many times. The antigen remains undetermined. Looked up from germline, CDR1 is DFQATT and CDR2 is SNEGSKA (reference sequence). The V and J ends lost 3 bases and 0 bases respectively, with 12 bases between them. The CDR3 length is 16 residues. The data originate from a study of blood T cells in healthy people across ages. Overall study results and limits: A conclusive naive versus antigen-experienced comparison was prevented by the unsorted PBMCs. Higher diversity, along with more naive CD4+ cells, distinguished long-lived donors from aged donors. Estimates of diversity drawn from one million T cells were considered underestimates.

Then a second PCR, running roughly 7 to 11 cycles, was carried out with a sample-barcoded 5' primer and a J-beta primer mix. TCRdb fed the 5' RACE reads into MiXCR, producing one record per CDR3 protein. The data contain around 780,000 distinct CDR3 sequences, about 61% of them singletons. This rearrangement joins TRBV20-1 to TRBJ2-6, with a tentative D call TRBD1 (6 bases). This clonotype was sampled from a man aged 40-49 years in good health. Sequences were obtained from blood. The CDR3: CSARGQGISGANVLTF. The CDR3 bases are TGCAGTGCTAGGGGGCAGGGGATCTCTGGGGCCAACGTCCTGACTTTC.